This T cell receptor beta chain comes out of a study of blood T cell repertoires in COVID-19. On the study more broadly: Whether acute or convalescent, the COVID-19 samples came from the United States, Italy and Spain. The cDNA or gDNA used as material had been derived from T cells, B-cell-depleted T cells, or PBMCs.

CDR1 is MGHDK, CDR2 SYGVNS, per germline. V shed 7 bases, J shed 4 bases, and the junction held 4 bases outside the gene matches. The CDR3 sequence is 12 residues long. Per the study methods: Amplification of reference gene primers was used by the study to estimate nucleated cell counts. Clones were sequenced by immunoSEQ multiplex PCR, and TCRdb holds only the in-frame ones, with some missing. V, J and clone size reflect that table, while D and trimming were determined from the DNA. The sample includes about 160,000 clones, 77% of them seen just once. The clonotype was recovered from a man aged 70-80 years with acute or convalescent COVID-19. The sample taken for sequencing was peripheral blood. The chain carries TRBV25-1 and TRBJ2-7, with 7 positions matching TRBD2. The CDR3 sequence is CASIAGVYEQYF. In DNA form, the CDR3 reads TGTGCCAGCATTGCGGGAGTGTACGAGCAGTACTTC.